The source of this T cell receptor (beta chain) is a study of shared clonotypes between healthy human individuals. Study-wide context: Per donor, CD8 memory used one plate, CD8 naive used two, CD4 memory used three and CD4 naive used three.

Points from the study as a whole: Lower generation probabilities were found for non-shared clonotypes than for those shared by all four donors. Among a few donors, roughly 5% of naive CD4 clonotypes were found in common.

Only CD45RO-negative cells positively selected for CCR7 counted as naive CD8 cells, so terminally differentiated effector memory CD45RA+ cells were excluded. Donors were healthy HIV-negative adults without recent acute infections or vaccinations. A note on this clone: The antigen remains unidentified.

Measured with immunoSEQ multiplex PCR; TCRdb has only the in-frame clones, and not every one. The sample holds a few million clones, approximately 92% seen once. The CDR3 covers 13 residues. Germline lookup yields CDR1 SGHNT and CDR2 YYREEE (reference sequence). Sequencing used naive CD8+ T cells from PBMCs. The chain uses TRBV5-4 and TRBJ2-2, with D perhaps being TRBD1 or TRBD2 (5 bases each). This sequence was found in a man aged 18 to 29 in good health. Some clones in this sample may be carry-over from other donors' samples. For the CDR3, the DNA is TGTGCGAGCGGCCAGGGCTACACCGGGGAGCTGTTTTTT. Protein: CASGQGYTGELFF.